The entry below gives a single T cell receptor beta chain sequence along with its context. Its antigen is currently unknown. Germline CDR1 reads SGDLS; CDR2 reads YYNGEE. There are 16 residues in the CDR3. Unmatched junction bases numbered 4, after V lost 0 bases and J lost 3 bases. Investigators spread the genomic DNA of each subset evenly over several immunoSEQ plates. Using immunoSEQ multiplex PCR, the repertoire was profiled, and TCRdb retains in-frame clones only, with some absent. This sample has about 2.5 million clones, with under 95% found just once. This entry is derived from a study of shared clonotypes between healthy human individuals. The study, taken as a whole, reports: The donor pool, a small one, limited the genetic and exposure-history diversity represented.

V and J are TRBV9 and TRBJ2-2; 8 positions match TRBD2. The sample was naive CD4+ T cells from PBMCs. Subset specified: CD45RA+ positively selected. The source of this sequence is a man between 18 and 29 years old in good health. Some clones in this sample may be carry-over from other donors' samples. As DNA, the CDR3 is TGTGCCAGCAGCGTAGGGTTAGCGGGGCACACCGGGGAGCTGTTTTTT. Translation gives CASSVGLAGHTGELFF.